This T cell receptor (beta chain) was captured in a study of OX40 agonist ivuxolimab in advanced cancers. Study-wide background: Ivuxolimab, an agonistic anti-OX40 (CD134) antibody, was given to patients. Study-wide results and limits: At 0.1 to 3.0 mg/kg, CD4+ and CD8+ blood T cells expanded clonally by week 6.

For this clone: Its antigen is unidentified.

Here immunoSEQ multiplex PCR was the method, and the copy in TCRdb shows in-frame clones only, minus some. The sample has 85,000 to 95,000 clones, roughly nine tenths seen once. The CDR3 sequence is 17 residues long. The germline V gene encodes CDR1 SNHLY and CDR2 FYNNEI. Deletions cut 5 bases from V and 8 bases from J, with 24 bases between. The chain combines TRBV2 with TRBJ1-4; D uncertain. The source material was CD4+ or CD8+ T cells sorted from blood, sampled in a trial of the OX40 agonist ivuxolimab. The clonotype comes from an adult with an advanced solid tumor such as melanoma, head and neck, liver or kidney cancer. In DNA form, the CDR3 reads TGTGCCAGCAGTATTTACCCGGGCAGCCCAGGAGGCGAAAAACTGTTTTTT. As protein: CASSIYPGSPGGEKLFF.